Shown below are 26 T cell receptor beta chains from a single sample sequenced in a study of T cell responses to AZD1222 COVID-19 vaccine. The protocol was immunoSEQ multiplex PCR, while the TCRdb copy is restricted to in-frame clones and leaves out a portion. The repertoire holds some 54,000 clones, with approximately 90% as singletons. This specimen was peripheral blood, taken on day 0 of AZD1222 vaccination. The receptor source for this set is an adult in good health.

The rearrangement uses TRBV4-1 and TRBJ1-3; the D gene is possibly TRBD1 (6 bases). Germline V gives CDR1 MGHRA, CDR2 YSYEKL. This CDR3 spans 15 amino acids. Trimming pared 3 bases from V and 3 bases from J, leaving 12 bases between. The CDR3 is CASSQGTFYGNTIYF. The CDR3 nucleotides read TGCGCCAGCAGCCAGGGGACATTTTATGGAAACACCATATATTTT.

The chain is built from TRBV20-1 and TRBJ2-1, with D uncertain. This CDR3 has 13 amino acids. The ends were cut back, 3 bases at V and 4 bases at J, with 10 bases in the middle. CDR1 DFQATT and CDR2 SNEGSKA come from the germline V gene (reference sequence). CDR3 protein: CSASLPSYNEQFF. The CDR3 nucleotides read TGCAGTGCTAGTCTCCCTAGTTACAATGAGCAGTTCTTC.

This clone was observed a few times. The DNA is omitted, as the CDR3 cannot be located on it reliably, and the CDR3 follows TCRdb's listing. The V gene is TRBV12-1, the J gene TRBJ2-7; the table calls TRBD1, which could not be checked here. TRBV12-1 is classified as a pseudogene. The CDR3 totals 15 residues, both ends included. CDR3 amino acids: CASSFVGQGIDEQYF.

The V gene is TRBV2, the J gene TRBJ2-5; D gene uncertain. This CDR3 comprises 11 residues. Germline V gene data show CDR1 as SNHLY and CDR2 as FYNNEI. V lost 7 bases to trimming and J lost 7 bases, with 10 bases between them. In DNA form, the CDR3 reads TGTGCCAGCAAAGCTCTGGGGACCCAGTACTTC. Its protein is CASKALGTQYF.

V and J are TRBV5-1 and TRBJ1-4; D is unclear. V dropped 5 bases and J dropped 6 bases, with 5 bases sitting between them. This CDR3 comprises 11 residues. Per the germline V gene, CDR1 is SGHRS and CDR2 is YFSETQ. Written as DNA, the CDR3 is TGCGCCAGCAGAGAGGATGAAAAACTGTTTTTT. The encoded protein is CASREDEKLFF.

The J gene is TRBJ1-1, the V gene TRBV2, with TRBD1 matching over 7 bases. The CDR3 covers 13 residues. V lost 5 bases and J lost 4; bases outside the gene matches: 4. The germline V gene encodes CDR1 SNHLY and CDR2 FYNNEI. CDR3 region: CASSQTGFTEAFF. As DNA, the CDR3 is TGTGCCAGCAGTCAGACAGGGTTCACTGAAGCTTTCTTT.

The V and J genes are TRBV30 and TRBJ2-1; D not certain. The CDR3 extends over 12 amino acids. From germline, CDR1 is GTSNPN and CDR2 SVGIG (reference sequence). The V end lost 0 bases, the J end lost 6 bases, and 6 bases lay between the germline ends. DNA for the CDR3: TGTGCCTGGAGTGTGTTTTCCAATGAGCAGTTCTTC. Its translation is CAWSVFSNEQFF.

The rearrangement links TRBV6-2 or TRBV6-3 to TRBJ2-7; TRBD1 or TRBD2 may be the D gene (5 bases each). The V gene lost 5 bases and the J gene lost 0 bases, with 17 bases spanning the gap. Germline CDR1 and CDR2: MNHEY and SVGEGT. The length of the CDR3 is 16 residues. CDR3 sequence (DNA): TGTGCCAGCAGTGGGGGACGCCGGACCATCTCCTACGAGCAGTACTTC. The encoded protein is CASSGGRRTISYEQYF.

This clone was observed a handful of times. The chain joins TRBV19 to TRBJ1-5; unclear D gene. The CDR3 length is 14 residues. CDR1 is LNHDA, CDR2 SQIVND, per germline (reference sequence). Trimming removed 5 bases at V and 3 bases at J, with 11 bases between. DNA for the CDR3: TGTGCCAGTAGTCAGCAGTTAACCAATCAGCCCCAGCATTTT. It translates to CASSQQLTNQPQHF.

This chain connects TRBV5-1 to TRBJ1-2; D possibly corresponds to TRBD1 (6 bases). In germline, CDR1 is SGHRS, CDR2 YFSETQ. This CDR3 comprises 14 residues. The germline V and J ends were trimmed by 3 bases and 6 bases, with 15 bases remaining between them. Here the CDR3 reads CASSSLGRGHGYTF. CDR3 DNA sequence: TGCGCCAGCAGCTCTCTGGGCAGGGGCCATGGCTACACCTTC. The full variable domain, its missing parts supplied by reference TRBV5-1 and TRBJ1-2, is KAGVTQTPRYLIKTRGQQVTLSCSPISGHRSVSWYQQTPGQGLQFLFEYFSETQRNKGNFPGRFSGRQFSNSRSEMNVSTLELGDSALYLCASSSLGRGHGYTFGSGTRLTVV.

This chain connects TRBV30 to TRBJ1-1; no firm D call. Germline V CDR1 and CDR2: GTSNPN, SVGIG (reference sequence). The CDR3 consists of 11 residues. With 8 bases removed from V and 5 bases from J, the gap between germline ends came to 12 bases. CDR3 amino acids: CAHLVETEAFF. CDR3 DNA: TGTGCCCACCTCGTCGAGACTGAAGCTTTCTTT.

V is TRBV18 and J is TRBJ1-1, with D possibly matching TRBD1 (5 bases). The V end was cut by 3 bases, the J end by 7 bases, with 15 bases between. Germline V gives CDR1 KGHSH, CDR2 LQKENI. There are 14 residues in the CDR3. CDR3 nucleotides: TGTGCCAGCTCACCTGCTGCGGGGGGGGGTGAAGCTTTCTTT. As protein: CASSPAAGGGEAFF.

This clone was detected only a few times. The V gene is TRBV6-5, the J gene TRBJ2-4; D is perhaps TRBD2 (5 bases). This CDR3 is 15 amino acids long. Germline V gene sequence: CDR1 MNHEY, CDR2 SVGAGI. Trimming shortened V by 7 bases and J by 0 bases, and 13 bases separated the two germline ends. In DNA form, the CDR3 reads TGTGCCAGCAACGAGGGCAGACTAGCCAAAAACATTCAGTACTTC. Its translation is CASNEGRLAKNIQYF.

The chain is built from TRBV5-8 and TRBJ2-2, with a weak D call TRBD1 (6 bases). In germline, CDR1 is SGHTS, CDR2 YDEGEE. The length of the CDR3 is 15 residues. Trimming removed 2 bases from V and 7 bases from J, with 15 bases in between. This CDR3 reads CASSFQQGFGGELFF. Written as DNA, the CDR3 is TGTGCCAGCAGCTTCCAGCAGGGGTTCGGCGGGGAGCTGTTTTTT. The whole variable domain, filled in from reference TRBV5-8 and TRBJ2-2, reads EAGVTQSPTHLIKTRGQQATLRCSPISGHTSVYWYQQALGLGLQFLLWYDEGEERNRGNFPPRFSGRQFPNYSSELNVNALELEDSALYLCASSFQQGFGGELFFGEGSRLTVL.

The chain couples TRBV28 to TRBJ1-2, with D possibly being TRBD1 (5 bases). Trimming removed 5 bases at V and 8 bases at J, with 15 bases between. Germline CDR1 MDHEN, CDR2 SYDVKM. The CDR3 has 13 amino acids. The CDR3 region is CASSPPGNGGYTF. CDR3 in DNA: TGTGCCAGCAGTCCTCCAGGGAATGGAGGCTACACCTTC.

The genes are TRBV14 and TRBJ2-3; 7 nucleotides agree with TRBD1. CDR1 and CDR2 (germline): SGHDN, FVKESK. The CDR3 has 17 amino acids. V shed 0 bases and J 1 base; nucleotides not matched to a gene: 7. The CDR3 loop reads CASSQDTPGGGTDTQYF. The CDR3 DNA reads TGTGCCAGCAGCCAAGATACCCCAGGGGGAGGCACAGATACGCAGTATTTT.

The chain uses TRBV28 and TRBJ1-5; possible D gene TRBD1, 6 bases. V lost 6 bases and J lost 5, with 8 bases in between. Germline loops: CDR1 MDHEN, CDR2 SYDVKM. The CDR3 length is 12 residues. Written as DNA, the CDR3 is TGTGCCAGCAGCCAGGGGTATCAGCCCCAGCATTTT. It yields the protein CASSQGYQPQHF.

The chain recombines TRBV3-1 (or the pseudogene TRBV3-2) with TRBJ2-1; D not certain. The CDR3 contains 13 residues. The germline V gene encodes CDR1 LGHDT and CDR2 YNNKEL (reference sequence). V lost 6 bases and J 8 bases, leaving 14 bases between the germline ends. The DNA of the CDR3 is TGTGCCAGCAGGGCTGAAGGGATCGATGAGCAGTTCTTC. Its protein is CASRAEGIDEQFF.

This chain connects TRBV6-5 to TRBJ1-5, with D hard to call. The CDR3 length is 13 residues. Trimming stripped 0 bases from V and 5 bases from J, with 5 bases between. Germline assignment: CDR1 MNHEY and CDR2 SVGAGI. CDR3 sequence: CASSYSAHQPQHF. Written as DNA, the CDR3 is TGTGCCAGCAGTTACTCGGCCCATCAGCCCCAGCATTTT.

This rearrangement joins TRBV29-1 to TRBJ2-7; D perhaps matches TRBD1 (6 bases). Germline loops: CDR1 SQVTM, CDR2 ANQGSEA. The CDR3 is made up of 13 amino acids. V shed 8 bases and J shed 0 bases, with 14 bases lying between them. The DNA of the CDR3 is TGCAGCTTTCTGACAGGAACCTCCTACGAGCAGTACTTC. Protein: CSFLTGTSYEQYF.

The rearrangement links TRBV5-1 to TRBJ2-1, with D perhaps matching TRBD1 (5 bases). Germline lookup yields CDR1 SGHRS and CDR2 YFSETQ. There are 14 residues in the CDR3. Trimming cost V 0 bases and J 6 bases, with 10 bases left between them. CDR3 protein: CASSLEVGVNEQFF. CDR3 DNA sequence: TGCGCCAGCAGCTTGGAGGTAGGGGTCAATGAGCAGTTCTTC.

A note on this clone: One end of the junction is discordant with germline, which a read error may explain. The J gene is TRBJ2-5, the V gene TRBV12-3 or TRBV12-4, with D possibly being TRBD1 or TRBD2 (5 bases each). The CDR3 covers 11 residues. Written as DNA, the CDR3 is TGTGCCAGCAGTTTATGGGGGAGTGTGAACTTC. Its translation is CASSLWGSVNF.

This chain connects TRBV7-8 to TRBJ1-5, with 10 bases fitting TRBD1. J gave up 5 bases and V 1 base, and 5 bases lay outside the gene matches. This CDR3 region has 16 residues. Germline V gene lookup returns CDR1 SGHVS and CDR2 FQNEAQ. The CDR3 is CASSLVPGQGHQPQHF. CDR3 coding DNA: TGTGCCAGCAGCTTAGTTCCGGGACAGGGGCATCAGCCCCAGCATTTT.

The genes are TRBV5-1 and TRBJ1-2, with D hard to call. The CDR3 is made up of 15 amino acids. Deletions cut 0 bases from V and 3 bases from J, with 12 bases between. Germline lookup yields CDR1 SGHRS and CDR2 YFSETQ. The CDR3 sequence: CASSLVSGSDYGYTF. The CDR3 nucleotides read TGCGCCAGCAGCTTGGTTTCCGGGTCGGACTATGGCTACACCTTC.

V and J are TRBV7-2 and TRBJ2-4; weak D call: TRBD1 (6 bases). Germline V gene sequence: CDR1 SGHTA, CDR2 FQGNSA. V dropped 4 bases and J dropped 6 bases, with 13 bases sitting between them. The CDR3 has 14 residues. The CDR3 DNA is TGTGCCAGCAGCTGGCCGGACAGTGGAAACATTCAGTACTTC. Its translation is CASSWPDSGNIQYF.

The chain joins TRBV28 to TRBJ2-7, with TRBD1 matching over 7 bases. V lost 6 bases to trimming and J lost 3 bases; unmatched junction nucleotides: 23. Germline CDR1 and CDR2: MDHEN and SYDVKM. CDR3 size: 19 residues. The CDR3: CASSMTGLSSSWDFYEQYF. The CDR3 coding sequence is TGTGCCAGCAGCATGACAGGGTTATCGTCCTCGTGGGATTTCTACGAGCAGTACTTC. Together with reference TRBV28 and TRBJ2-7, the CDR3 gives the full variable domain: DVKVTQSSRYLVKRTGEKVFLECVQDMDHENMFWYRQDPGLGLRLIYFSYDVKMKEKGDIPEGYSVSREKKERFSLILESASTNQTSMYLCASSMTGLSSSWDFYEQYFGPGTRLTVT.